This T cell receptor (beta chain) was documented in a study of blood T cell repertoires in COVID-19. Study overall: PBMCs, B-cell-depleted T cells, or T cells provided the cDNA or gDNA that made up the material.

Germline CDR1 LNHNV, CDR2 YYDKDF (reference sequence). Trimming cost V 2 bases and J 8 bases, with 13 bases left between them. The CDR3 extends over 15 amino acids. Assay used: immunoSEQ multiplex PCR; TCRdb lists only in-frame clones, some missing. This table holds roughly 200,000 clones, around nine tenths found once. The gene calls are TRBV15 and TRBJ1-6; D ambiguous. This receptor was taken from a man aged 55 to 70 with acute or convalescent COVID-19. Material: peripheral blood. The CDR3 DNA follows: TGTGCCACCAGCAGACGTAGAGAGGGTTATTCACCCCTCCACTTT. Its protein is CATSRRREGYSPLHF.